These 3 T cell receptor beta chains originate from one sample sequenced in a study of regulatory T cells in long-lasting Graves disease. Arm-PCR of CDR3 regions and iRepertoire HTBI primers were used to build TCR beta libraries. Via MiXCR, TCRdb re-called the multiplex PCR reads, giving one row per CDR3 protein. The repertoire holds 300,000 to 400,000 distinct CDR3 sequences, with about a sixth as singletons. Time point here: newly diagnosed GD, antithyroid drugs for less than 3 months. TCR sequences were obtained from RNA taken from PBMCs. Sequences were derived from peripheral blood mononuclear cells (PBMCs), sampled at new diagnosis, from a patient treated with antithyroid drugs. Receptor source: a female donor with Graves disease.

This clonotype was observed many times. The J gene is TRBJ1-1, the V gene TRBV7-9; D remains unclear. The germline gives CDR1 SEHNR, CDR2 FQNEAQ (reference sequence). The CDR3 consists of 17 residues. V lost 1 base and J 3 bases, leaving 18 bases between the germline ends. The CDR3 here is CASSLGVAGLLDTEAFF. The CDR3 bases are TGTGCCAGCAGCTTAGGTGTGGCAGGCCTCCTGGACACTGAAGCTTTCTTT.

This clonotype appeared many times. The chain has TRBV20-1 and TRBJ2-7; 13 bases are shared with TRBD2. Germline CDR1 is DFQATT and CDR2 is SNEGSKA (reference sequence). The CDR3 sequence is 17 residues long. The V gene end was trimmed by 8 bases and the J gene end by 7 bases; junction bases not matched to a gene: 20. In nucleotides, the CDR3 is TGCAGTCCCCCAGGGGGACTAGCGGGGCCCTCCTCTACGGAGCAGTACTTC. Translated: CSPPGGLAGPSSTEQYF.

Many counts were recorded for this clonotype. V gene TRBV7-9 combines with J gene TRBJ1-5; tentatively, D is TRBD1 (6 bases). The germline CDR1 and CDR2 sequences are SEHNR and FQNEAQ (reference sequence). With 2 bases removed from V and 5 bases from J, the gap between germline ends came to 10 bases. The CDR3 sequence is 14 residues long. CDR3 protein: CASSLQGMHQPQHF. CDR3 DNA sequence: TGTGCCAGCAGCTTACAGGGGATGCATCAGCCCCAGCATTTT.